One sample yielded the 15 T cell receptor beta chains listed below, sequenced in a study of cytomegalovirus exposure and HLA in healthy donors. 13 Jbeta primers and 60 Vbeta primers were used for the PCR. Measured with immunoSEQ multiplex PCR; TCRdb has only the in-frame clones, and not every one. The sample yields approximately 90,000 clones, around 8% seen once. The sample consisted of PBMCs. These receptors all stem from a man aged 45-65 years in good health and CMV-seronegative.

V is TRBV11-2 and J is TRBJ2-1; D is perhaps TRBD2 (6 bases). CDR3 length: 15 amino acids. The germline V gene has CDR1 SGHAT and CDR2 FQNNGV. Between the trimmed V and J ends, which lost 5 bases and 0 bases, there was a span of 11 bases. The CDR3 loop reads CASSRLATSYNEQFF. The CDR3 DNA reads TGTGCCAGCAGCCGGCTAGCGACCTCCTACAATGAGCAGTTCTTC.

V usage is TRBV25-1 and J usage is TRBJ1-1; maybe TRBD1 (6 bases). V was clipped by 3 bases and J by 4 bases, with 12 bases between them. The CDR3 extends over 14 amino acids. Germline-derived CDR1 and CDR2 are MGHDK and SYGVNS. The CDR3 DNA reads as TGTGCCAGCAGTGAGAACAGGGATGGCACTGAAGCTTTCTTT. Translated: CASSENRDGTEAFF.

This clone has only a few counts. The chain carries TRBV11-2 and TRBJ2-2; possibly TRBD1 for D (6 bases). The CDR3 loop spans 18 amino acids. V lost 3 bases and J 4 bases, leaving 21 bases between the germline ends. Germline-derived CDR1 and CDR2 are SGHAT and FQNNGV. The CDR3 coding sequence is TGTGCCAGCAGCTTCGGGCAGGGGTCTCGTTTGGTCACCGGGGAGCTGTTTTTT. Its translation is CASSFGQGSRLVTGELFF.

V usage is TRBV28 and J usage is TRBJ2-5; D gene unclear. Germline CDR1 reads MDHEN; CDR2 reads SYDVKM. The CDR3 contains 16 residues. The V end was cut by 6 bases, the J end by 4 bases, with 21 bases between. The CDR3 DNA follows: TGTGCCAGCAGCTTCAAAAGGTTGACACAAAGAGAGACCCAGTACTTC. Protein: CASSFKRLTQRETQYF.

The table lists this clone with a few counts. The chain uses TRBV10-3 and TRBJ1-2; 9 bases fit TRBD1. CDR1 and CDR2 from the germline V gene are ENHRY and SYGVKD. This CDR3 is 14 amino acids long. After removal of 5 bases from V and 6 bases from J, the junction contained 7 bases not matched to a gene. The CDR3 region has the DNA TGTGCCATCAGTTGGACAGGGGAGGGAGATGGCTACACCTTC. Amino acids: CAISWTGEGDGYTF.

This sequence joins TRBV19 and TRBJ2-5; D is possibly TRBD2 (5 bases). V was pared by 4 bases and J by 1 base, with 7 bases between. The CDR3 extends over 13 amino acids. Germline CDR1 is LNHDA and CDR2 is SQIVND (reference sequence). The CDR3 loop is CASSNRGQETQYF. The CDR3, as DNA: TGTGCCAGTAGTAACCGGGGCCAAGAGACCCAGTACTTC.

CDR3 DNA: TGTGCCATCAGTGAAATGGCGGGGGGCCTCTCCTACGAGCAGTACTTC. This codes for CAISEMAGGLSYEQYF. The V gene is TRBV10-3, the J gene TRBJ2-5; 8 nucleotides line up with TRBD2. TRBJ2-7 matches the DNA end more closely, so the J call is doubtful. The CDR3 consists of 16 residues. CDR1 is ENHRY and CDR2 is SYGVKD in the germline V gene.

This clone was counted between two and nine times. The rearrangement links TRBV9 to TRBJ1-2, with TRBD1 as a possible D gene (6 bases). The V and J ends lost 6 bases and 4 bases respectively, with 13 bases between them. Germline CDR1 reads SGDLS; CDR2 reads YYNGEE. This CDR3 contains 13 residues. The CDR3 sequence: CASTGGTPYGYTF. CDR3 bases: TGTGCCAGCACCGGGGGGACACCCTATGGCTACACCTTC.

This chain uses TRBV5-1 with TRBJ1-4; 10 positions agree with TRBD1. V was clipped by 6 bases and J by 7 bases; unmatched bases: 6. This CDR3 has 14 residues. Germline values: CDR1 SGHRS, CDR2 YFSETQ. CDR3 sequence (DNA): TGCGCCAGCACTTACGGGACAGGGGTTGAAAAACTGTTTTTT. Translating it yields CASTYGTGVEKLFF.

The rearrangement joins TRBV11-2 to TRBJ2-3; 15 nucleotides align to TRBD2. V gave up 5 bases and J gave up 6 bases; unmatched junction bases: 6. The germline V gene has CDR1 SGHAT and CDR2 FQNNGV. The CDR3 length is 16 residues. The CDR3 coding sequence is TGTGCCAGCAGCGCCGGACTAGCGGGAGGGCCGGATACGCAGTATTTT. Its protein is CASSAGLAGGPDTQYF.

This clone was counted between two and nine times. The chain carries TRBV5-4 and TRBJ1-5; 8 nucleotides align to TRBD1. CDR1 is SGHNT and CDR2 is YYREEE in the germline V gene (reference sequence). This CDR3 has 16 residues. Losses at the gene ends were 2 bases for V and 4 bases for J; bases not matched to a gene: 8. The DNA for the CDR3 is TGTGCCAGCAGCTTAATCAGGGGGCCATCTAATCAGCCCCAGCATTTT. Its protein product is CASSLIRGPSNQPQHF.

The table lists this clone with a few counts. The genes are TRBV29-1 and TRBJ2-5; D is unclear. Trimming pared 3 bases from V and 2 bases from J, leaving 10 bases between. The germline gives CDR1 SQVTM, CDR2 ANQGSEA. CDR3 size: 13 residues. This CDR3 is CSVEMYRQETQYF. As DNA, the CDR3 is TGCAGCGTTGAGATGTATAGACAAGAGACCCAGTACTTC.

The chain uses TRBV5-4 and TRBJ2-7; D is possibly TRBD2 (6 bases). V lost 4 bases and J lost 5, with 19 bases in between. The CDR3 runs to 15 residues. CDR1 and CDR2 (germline): SGHNT, YYREEE (reference sequence). The DNA for the CDR3 is TGTGCCAGCAGCCTAGCTGGAGGGCCTTTCCACGAGCAGTACTTC. This sequence encodes CASSLAGGPFHEQYF.

There are a few counts of this clone. The J gene is TRBJ2-7, the V gene TRBV6-5; 7 bases fit TRBD2. The trim removed 2 bases at V and 6 bases at J, leaving 10 bases unmatched. The CDR3 extends over 15 amino acids. Germline CDR1 and CDR2: MNHEY and SVGAGI. CDR3 sequence (DNA): TGTGCCAGCAGTTACAGGAGGGAGGGTACTTCCGAGCAGTACTTC. Translation: CASSYRREGTSEQYF.

V is TRBV15 and J is TRBJ2-7; D is possibly TRBD2 (5 bases). Germline CDR1 and CDR2: LNHNV and YYDKDF (reference sequence). This CDR3 has 15 amino acids. With 0 bases removed from V and 3 bases from J, the gap between germline ends came to 12 bases. CDR3 nucleotides: TGTGCCACCAGCAGAGAGAAAGGGAGCTACTACGAGCAGTACTTC. Its translation: CATSREKGSYYEQYF.